This TCR beta chain stems from a study of OX40 agonist ivuxolimab in advanced cancers. For the wider study: Ivuxolimab, which targeted the costimulatory receptor OX40 (CD134), was an agonistic, fully human IgG2 monoclonal antibody. Intravenous ivuxolimab was administered to patients every 2 weeks at six dose levels: 0.01, 0.1, 0.3, 1.5, 3 and 10 mg/kg. Of the roughly 51 dose-escalation patients, hepatocellular carcinoma was present in approximately 20, melanoma in approximately 15, renal cell carcinoma in 9 and head and neck cancer in 9. In the dose-escalation cohort, 82.7% of patients were male, and the mean age was approximately 55 years, with a range of 23 to 79. Prior anti-PD-1, anti-PD-L1 or anti-CTLA-4 therapy was permitted, and checkpoint inhibitors had been received by about 44% of dose-escalation patients. Partial responses occurred in three dose-escalation patients, of whom one had hepatocellular carcinoma and two had cutaneous melanoma. Peripheral TCRbeta sequencing aimed to test whether ivuxolimab altered TCR sequence diversity and caused clonal T-cell expansion. The paper describes the monotherapy dose-escalation part (N ≈ 52 patients) of the phase I trial of ivuxolimab.

This clone was counted once. Its binding antigen is unknown. Qualities for individual bases were not recorded, and no much larger clone is one base off. Study-level results and caveats: At doses of 0.1 to 3.0 mg/kg, clonal expansion of both CD4+ and CD8+ T cells in blood was seen between baseline and week 6. After ivuxolimab, expanded clones were on average more numerous among CD8+ T cells than among CD4+ T cells. Low levels of normalized T-cell clonal expansion were also seen in some patients who did not respond. Partial responders in the 0.1-3.0 mg/kg groups had among the lowest normalized peripheral clonal expansion, especially among CD8+ T cells. The antigen specificity of the clonally expanded peripheral T cells was not determined.

To sequence the TCRbeta CDR3 region, genomic DNA was isolated from the sorted cells. The immunoSEQ Assay was used for sequencing of TCRbeta CDR3 regions. In its TCRdb copy, this immuneACCESS table keeps in-frame sequences only and misses some clones. Where compared with another copy, unresolved V genes explain less than half of these, and the others have no known cause. This sample gives 67,000 or so clones in total; approximately 86% of them show up just once. The ten largest account for about 1.1% of the sample. For this chain, trimming is 6 bases at the V end and 1 base at the J end, and the number of junction bases without a gene match is 8. Measured from the cysteine to the phenylalanine, the CDR3 is 15 residues long. The kept DNA is CDR3 alone, 45 bases in frame from the first base. CDR1 SNHLY and CDR2 FYNNEI are derived from the germline V gene. The trial excluded patients who had a history of autoimmune disease or who were on systemic immunosuppression. In every dose cohort, peripheral blood was drawn for TCR sequencing at baseline, cycle 4 day 1, and cycle 7 day 1. The samples were drawn from a first-in-human, open-label, multicenter phase I dose-escalation trial of ivuxolimab. The trial enrolled adults with locally advanced or metastatic head and neck squamous cell, hepatocellular, melanoma or renal cell carcinoma. Before TCR sequencing, CD4+ T cells and CD8+ T cells from peripheral blood were sorted into separate populations.

This receptor was taken from an adult with an advanced solid tumor such as melanoma, head and neck, liver or kidney cancer. The specimen was CD4+ or CD8+ T cells sorted from blood, collected in a trial of the OX40 agonist ivuxolimab. Recombination joined TRBV2 with TRBJ2-7; 8 central nucleotides agree with TRBD1. The CDR3 is CASRATGALSYEQYF. The nucleotides are TGTGCCAGCAGGGCGACAGGGGCCCTTTCCTACGAGCAGTACTTC.